This T cell receptor (beta chain) was obtained from a study of blood T cell repertoires in COVID-19. In the authors' methods: Counts of nucleated cells, estimated from reference gene primer amplification, were obtained. Clones were sequenced by immunoSEQ multiplex PCR, and TCRdb holds only the in-frame ones, with some missing. That table supplies the V and J calls and clone size; D and trimming were determined from the DNA. Among hundreds of thousands of clones listed, 89% were seen once. CDR1 and CDR2 (germline): MNHEY, SVGAGI. The CDR3 runs 12 residues. V lost 8 bases to trimming and J lost 4 bases; unmatched junction nucleotides: 4.

This clonotype was sampled from a man aged 60 to 69 who had recovered from COVID-19. The chain links TRBV6-5 to TRBJ2-5; 7 nucleotides line up with TRBD2. The sample consisted of peripheral blood. The CDR3 sequence: CASGRAGETQYF. For the CDR3, the DNA is TGTGCCAGCGGGAGGGCGGGAGAGACCCAGTACTTC.